A selection of T cell receptor beta chains follows, all from one sample in a study of high-grade serous ovarian cancer treatment subgroups. The table came from immunoSEQ multiplex PCR; TCRdb's copy has only in-frame clones and leaves some out. This table has approximately 4,400 clones, roughly four fifths appearing once. The material sequenced was tumor tissue. The receptors stem from a human donor with high-grade serous ovarian cancer. The CDR3 runs from the conserved cysteine through the conserved F or W. The D gene is left open where the match is weak. Clone size is stated in some rows and not others, as once, few, many or a class when expanded.

TRBJ1-5	TRBV30	.	.	CAWAPGLSSNQPQHF	TGTGCCTGGGCCCCTGGACTAAGTAGCAATCAGCCCCAGCATTTT
TRBJ2-1	TRBV9	.	TRBD1	CASSADREFEQFF	TGTGCCAGCAGCGCGGACAGGGAATTTGAGCAGTTCTTC
TRBJ2-2	TRBV10-1	few	.	CASSPEGTGELFF	TGCGCCAGCAGTCCCGAGGGGACCGGGGAGCTGTTTTTT
TRBJ2-5	TRBV7-2	.	.	CASNPGGETQYF	TGTGCCAGCAACCCAGGTGGCGAGACCCAGTACTTC
TRBJ2-4	TRBV30	.	.	CAWSVNKPNIQYF	TGTGCCTGGAGTGTAAACAAGCCGAACATTCAGTACTTC
TRBJ2-7	TRBV27	once	TRBD2	CASSSAGEVNEQYF	TGTGCCAGCAGTTCGGCGGGAGAGGTTAACGAGCAGTACTTC
TRBJ2-5	TRBV4-3	once	.	CASSLYLSLAEIETQYF	TGCGCCAGCAGCCTCTATCTTTCTTTGGCGGAGATAGAGACCCAGTACTTC
TRBJ1-2	TRBV19	.	.	CASSAPGRSYGYTF	TGTGCCAGTAGTGCCCCCGGGAGAAGCTATGGCTACACCTTC
TRBJ2-7	TRBV7-9	.	TRBD1	CASSRAGGTGGYEQYF	TGTGCCAGCAGCCGAGCTGGCGGGACAGGGGGGTACGAGCAGTACTTC
TRBJ1-2	TRBV7-9	.	.	CASSLEAGYGGYTF	TGTGCCAGCAGCTTAGAAGCGGGGTATGGAGGCTACACCTTC
TRBJ2-7	TRBV7-3	few	TRBD1	CASSSEFEGAAHF	TGTGCCAGCAGCTCCGAATTTGAGGGGGCCGCGCACTTC
TRBJ2-7	TRBV5-6	.	TRBD1	CASSLVGQGLEQYF	TGTGCCAGCAGCTTGGTTGGACAGGGGTTAGAGCAGTACTTC
TRBJ2-2	TRBV9	.	TRBD1	CASSPRTGVDTGELFF	TGTGCCAGCAGCCCCCGGACAGGGGTAGACACCGGGGAGCTGTTTTTT
TRBJ1-6	TRBV7-8	.	TRBD1	CASSLGNTGGNSPLHF	TGTGCCAGCAGCTTGGGAAACACAGGGGGGAATTCACCCCTCCACTTT
TRBJ2-7	TRBV27	.	.	CASSTRGEGQVTF	TGTGCCAGCTCCACAAGAGGAGAGGGACAAGTTACGTTC
TRBJ1-1	TRBV7-9	.	.	CASSLQSSTQAFF	TGTGCCAGCAGCCTTCAGTCTTCCACCCAAGCTTTCTTT
TRBJ2-6	TRBV4-3	few	.	CASSQVRVGANVLTF	TGCGCCAGCAGCCAAGTAAGGGTTGGGGCCAACGTCCTGACTTTC
TRBJ2-7	TRBV19	.	.	CASRYSGSSIDEQYF	TGTGCCAGTAGGTATAGTGGGAGTAGTATCGACGAGCAGTACTTC
TRBJ2-5	TRBV2	once	TRBD2	CAIIQAGSRQYF	TGTGCCATCATACAAGCGGGGTCGAGGCAGTACTTC
TRBJ2-3	TRBV18	.	.	CASSPGTTSTDTQYF	TGTGCCAGCTCACCCGGGACAACTAGCACAGATACGCAGTATTTT
TRBJ2-7	TRBV5-6	few	.	CASSPGGATYEQYF	TGTGCCAGCAGCCCCGGGGGTGCTACCTACGAGCAGTACTTC
TRBJ2-7	TRBV2	.	.	CASIGEGSHEQYF	TGTGCCAGCATAGGAGAGGGGAGCCACGAGCAGTACTTC
TRBJ1-3	TRBV2	.	.	CASFTGSGNTIYF	TGTGCCAGCTTTACAGGCTCTGGAAACACCATATATTTT
TRBJ2-6	TRBV5-1	once	.	CASSSSNSGANVLTF	TGCGCCAGCAGCTCGAGTAACTCTGGGGCCAACGTCCTGACTTTC
TRBJ2-7	TRBV5-5	.	TRBD2	CASSLGGGPREQYF	TGTGCCAGCAGCTTGGGGGGAGGGCCGCGGGAGCAGTACTTC
TRBJ2-5	TRBV28	.	.	CASSLRETQYF	TGTGCCAGCAGTTTAAGGGAGACCCAGTACTTC